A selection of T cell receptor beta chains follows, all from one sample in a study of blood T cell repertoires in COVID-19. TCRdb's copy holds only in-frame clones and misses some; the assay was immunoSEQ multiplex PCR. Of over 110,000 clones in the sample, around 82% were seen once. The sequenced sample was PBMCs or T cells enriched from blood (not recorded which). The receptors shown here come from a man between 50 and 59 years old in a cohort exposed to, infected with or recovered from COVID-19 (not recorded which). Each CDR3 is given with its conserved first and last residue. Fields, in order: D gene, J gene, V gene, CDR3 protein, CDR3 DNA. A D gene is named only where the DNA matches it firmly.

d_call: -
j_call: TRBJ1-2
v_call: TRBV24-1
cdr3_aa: CATRSSAGGYTF
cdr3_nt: TGTGCCACCAGGAGCTCAGCGGGAGGCTACACCTTC

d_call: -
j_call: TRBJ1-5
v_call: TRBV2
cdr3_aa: CASSEAPQLSNQPQHF
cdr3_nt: TGTGCCAGCAGTGAAGCCCCCCAGTTAAGCAATCAGCCCCAGCATTTT

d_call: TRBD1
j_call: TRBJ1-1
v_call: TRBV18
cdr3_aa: CASSPRTGNTEAFF
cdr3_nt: TGTGCCAGCTCACCTAGGACAGGGAACACTGAAGCTTTCTTT

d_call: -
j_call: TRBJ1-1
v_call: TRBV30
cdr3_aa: CAWSVGGGTEAFF
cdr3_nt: TGTGCCTGGAGTGTAGGGGGGGGAACTGAAGCTTTCTTT

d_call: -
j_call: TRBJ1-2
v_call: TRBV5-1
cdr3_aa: CASSFAGVYGYTF
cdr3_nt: TGCGCCAGCAGCTTCGCAGGGGTCTATGGCTACACCTTC

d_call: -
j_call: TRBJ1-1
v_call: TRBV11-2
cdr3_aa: CASSASSGYRNTEAFF
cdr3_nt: TGTGCCAGCAGCGCATCTTCGGGGTACAGGAACACTGAAGCTTTCTTT

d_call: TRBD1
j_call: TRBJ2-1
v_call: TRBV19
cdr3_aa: CASLGRGQMNNEQFF
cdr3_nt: TGTGCCAGTCTAGGCAGGGGGCAAATGAACAATGAGCAGTTCTTC

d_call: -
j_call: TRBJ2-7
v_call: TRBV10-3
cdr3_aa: CAISGGLRTYEQYF
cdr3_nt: TGTGCCATCAGTGGGGGACTCAGAACCTACGAGCAGTACTTC

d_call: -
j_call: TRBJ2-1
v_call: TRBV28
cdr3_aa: CASNRDMSSYNEQFF
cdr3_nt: TGTGCCAGCAACAGGGATATGAGCTCCTACAATGAGCAGTTCTTC

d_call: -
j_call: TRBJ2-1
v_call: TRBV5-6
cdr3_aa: CASSGRGQGNEQFF
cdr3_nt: TGTGCCAGCAGCGGCAGGGGTCAGGGCAATGAGCAGTTCTTC